Below are 18 T cell receptor beta chains sequenced from a single sample in a study of blood T cell repertoires in COVID-19. TCRdb's table, derived via immunoSEQ multiplex PCR, lists solely in-frame clones and lacks some. This sample has about 49,000 clones; roughly four fifths occur once, and the top ten carry less than 3%. The specimen was peripheral blood. These TCRs come from a woman aged 60 to 75 with acute or convalescent COVID-19.

V is TRBV5-4 and J is TRBJ2-2, with 10 bases matching TRBD1. Germline values: CDR1 SGHNT, CDR2 YYREEE (reference sequence). CDR3 size: 16 residues. Unmatched junction bases numbered 8, after V lost 4 bases and J lost 5 bases. The chain's CDR3 is CASSHRTGGNTGELFF. The CDR3 DNA reads TGTGCCAGCAGCCACCGGACAGGGGGTAATACCGGGGAGCTGTTTTTT. The full variable domain, its missing parts supplied by reference TRBV5-4 and TRBJ2-2, is ETGVTQSPTHLIKTRGQQVTLRCSSQSGHNTVSWYQQALGQGPQFIFQYYREEENGRGNFPPRFSGLQFPNYSSELNVNALELDDSALYLCASSHRTGGNTGELFFGEGSRLTVL.

This clone was observed a single time. V usage is TRBV20-1 and J usage is TRBJ2-7, with 8 nucleotides matching TRBD2. This CDR3 spans 14 amino acids. Germline loops: CDR1 DFQATT, CDR2 SNEGSKA (reference sequence). Germline trimming cut 3 bases from V and 3 bases from J; bases unmatched to any gene: 7. This chain's CDR3 is CSASTTGGHYEQYF. In DNA form, the CDR3 reads TGCAGTGCTAGTACTACGGGGGGGCACTACGAGCAGTACTTC.

This chain joins TRBV7-6 and TRBJ2-7; D remains ambiguous. There are 13 residues in the CDR3. Germline CDR1 SGHVS, CDR2 FNYEAQ. With 6 bases removed from V and 2 bases from J, the gap between germline ends came to 11 bases. The CDR3 sequence: CASSKTGAYEQYF. CDR3 coding DNA: TGTGCCAGCAGTAAGACCGGAGCCTACGAGCAGTACTTC.

The chain couples TRBV18 to TRBJ1-5, with 9 positions matching TRBD1. V gave up 5 bases and J gave up 3 bases; unmatched junction bases: 11. The CDR3 runs to 17 residues. Germline V gene data show CDR1 as KGHSH and CDR2 as LQKENI. CDR3: CASSKSPGQGPNQPQHF. In DNA form, the CDR3 reads TGTGCCAGCTCAAAATCGCCAGGACAGGGGCCCAATCAGCCCCAGCATTTT. Full variable domain (rest looked up from reference TRBV18 and TRBJ1-5): NAGVMQNPRHLVRRRGQEARLRCSPMKGHSHVYWYRQLPEEGLKFMVYLQKENIIDESGMPKERFSAEFPKEGPSILRIQQVVRGDSAAYFCASSKSPGQGPNQPQHFGDGTRLSIL.

Comments on this clone: The sample carries other DNA sequences with the same CDR3. The gene calls are TRBV5-1 and TRBJ2-3; 14 bases line up with TRBD2. Germline CDR1 is SGHRS and CDR2 is YFSETQ. This CDR3 is 16 amino acids long. V dropped 4 bases and J dropped 3; count of bases not matched to a gene: 4. The CDR3 DNA is TGCGCCAGCAGCCCCAGGACTAGCGGGAGGACAGATACGCAGTATTTT. Its translation is CASSPRTSGRTDTQYF.

The genes are TRBV7-9 and TRBJ1-2; no clear D gene. The V end was cut by 2 bases, the J end by 0 bases, with 10 bases between. Per germline, CDR1 SEHNR and CDR2 FQNEAQ (reference sequence). The CDR3 is 15 amino acids. The CDR3 spells CASSLSQITNYGYTF. For the CDR3, the DNA is TGTGCCAGCAGCTTATCACAGATCACTAACTATGGCTACACCTTC. Full variable domain (missing parts from reference TRBV7-9 and TRBJ1-2): DTGVSQNPRHKITKRGQNVTFRCDPISEHNRLYWYRQTLGQGPEFLTYFQNEAQLEKSRLLSDRFSAERPKGSFSTLEIQRTEQGDSAMYLCASSLSQITNYGYTFGSGTRLTVV.

This clone is classed as medium-sized. The chain recombines TRBV11-2 with TRBJ1-3, with a possible D match to TRBD1 (5 bases). Between the trimmed V and J ends, which lost 0 bases and 7 bases, there was a span of 13 bases. CDR3 size: 15 residues. Germline V gene data show CDR1 as SGHAT and CDR2 as FQNNGV. CDR3 in DNA: TGTGCCAGCAGCTTAGACTACCAGGGCGCGAACACCATATATTTT. Its translation: CASSLDYQGANTIYF. Variable domain in full (rest from reference TRBV11-2 and TRBJ1-3): EAGVAQSPRYKIIEKRQSVAFWCNPISGHATLYWYQQILGQGPKLLIQFQNNGVVDDSQLPKDRFSAERLKGVDSTLKIQPAKLEDSAVYLCASSLDYQGANTIYFGEGSWLTVV.

V and J are TRBV3-1 (or the pseudogene TRBV3-2) and TRBJ1-2; 8 positions agree with TRBD1. From germline, CDR1 is LGHDT and CDR2 YNNKEL (reference sequence). V gave up 1 base and J gave up 4 bases; unmatched junction bases: 14. This CDR3 comprises 18 residues. The CDR3 bases are TGTGCCAGCAGCCAAGTCACCCCCCTTGGACAGGGCGGCTATGGCTACACCTTC. This translates into CASSQVTPLGQGGYGYTF.

The chain combines TRBV6-5 with TRBJ1-2, with 7 nucleotides matching TRBD1. Trimming removed 6 bases from V and 6 bases from J; junction bases left unmatched: 7. This CDR3 spans 13 amino acids. Germline lookup yields CDR1 MNHEY and CDR2 SVGAGI. CDR3 sequence (DNA): TGTGCCAGCAGCCGAGACAGGGACCATGGCTACACCTTC. Its protein product is CASSRDRDHGYTF.

This clone was seen only once. The chain joins TRBV5-5 to TRBJ2-7; weak D call: TRBD2 (6 bases). The CDR3 extends over 15 amino acids. Trimming removed 5 bases from V and 3 bases from J, with 18 bases in between. Looked up from germline, CDR1 is SGHKS and CDR2 is YYEKEE (reference sequence). The CDR3: CASRSNLGGFYEQYF. CDR3 bases: TGTGCCAGCAGGTCAAATTTGGGGGGTTTCTACGAGCAGTACTTC.

This chain links TRBV30 with TRBJ1-2; TRBD1 matches 7 bases. After removal of 3 bases from V and 2 bases from J, the junction contained 9 bases not matched to a gene. This CDR3 has 15 residues. Germline CDR1 reads GTSNPN; CDR2 reads SVGIG (reference sequence). Here the CDR3 DNA reads TGTGCCTGGAGGGATGGGGACAGACGAAACTATGGCTACACCTTC. Translation gives CAWRDGDRRNYGYTF.

Only one count was recorded for this clone. V is TRBV5-5 and J is TRBJ1-1, with D possibly TRBD1 on 5 matching bases. CDR3 size: 13 residues. Trimming pared 2 bases from V and 1 base from J, leaving 6 bases between. Germline CDR1 and CDR2: SGHKS and YYEKEE (reference sequence). CDR3 region: CASSFTGNTEAFF. The CDR3 coding sequence is TGTGCCAGCAGCTTCACAGGGAACACTGAAGCTTTCTTT.

The V call is TRBV5-8, the J call TRBJ2-5; D is undetermined. V shed 2 bases and J shed 1 base, with 6 bases lying between them. Germline V gene sequence: CDR1 SGHTS, CDR2 YDEGEE. This CDR3 is built from 13 residues. The CDR3 bases are TGTGCCAGCAGCTTCGTCCTCCAAGAGACCCAGTACTTC. Its protein product is CASSFVLQETQYF. The full variable domain, completed using reference TRBV5-8 and TRBJ2-5, is EAGVTQSPTHLIKTRGQQATLRCSPISGHTSVYWYQQALGLGLQFLLWYDEGEERNRGNFPPRFSGRQFPNYSSELNVNALELEDSALYLCASSFVLQETQYFGPGTRLLVL.

The chain couples TRBV3-1 (or the pseudogene TRBV3-2) to TRBJ1-2; tentatively, D is TRBD1 (6 bases). Germline assignment: CDR1 LGHDT and CDR2 YNNKEL (reference sequence). V was cut by 1 base and J by 0 bases, with 15 bases left in between. The CDR3 totals 17 residues. CDR3 DNA sequence: TGTGCCAGCAGCCAAGTCGGGGGGAAGGGGGCTAACTATGGCTACACCTTC. This translates into CASSQVGGKGANYGYTF.

The chain links TRBV7-2 to TRBJ2-7, with 11 nucleotides matching TRBD1. The germline V gene has CDR1 SGHTA and CDR2 FQGNSA. The junction had 18 bases not matched to a gene; V was cut back by 5 bases and J by 6 bases. There are 18 residues in the CDR3. CDR3 in amino acids: CASSPRTGGAAESIEQYF. The DNA for the CDR3 is TGTGCCAGCAGCCCTAGGACAGGGGGCGCCGCGGAATCTATCGAGCAGTACTTC.

This clone was observed a few times. V gene TRBV7-2 combines with J gene TRBJ1-1, with no clear D. The germline CDR1 and CDR2 sequences are SGHTA and FQGNSA. Trimming took 2 bases from V and 0 from J, leaving 7 bases between them. This CDR3 spans 14 amino acids. CDR3 sequence (DNA): TGTGCCAGCAGCTTAAACAGAGTGAACACTGAAGCTTTCTTT. It specifies CASSLNRVNTEAFF.

This chain's CDR3 is CASSLVTGNLAGELFF. The CDR3 DNA reads as TGCGCCAGCAGCTTGGTTACAGGGAACTTGGCCGGGGAGCTGTTTTTT. The chain combines TRBV5-1 with TRBJ2-2, with TRBD1 as a possible D gene (6 bases). CDR1 is SGHRS, CDR2 YFSETQ, per germline. Trimming took 0 bases from V and 6 from J, leaving 15 bases between them. The CDR3 consists of 16 residues.

This clone was detected once. This sequence joins TRBV19 and TRBJ1-5, with D possibly matching TRBD1 (5 bases). The ends were cut back, 3 bases at V and 3 bases at J, with 12 bases in the middle. The CDR3 loop spans 15 amino acids. In germline, CDR1 is LNHDA, CDR2 SQIVND (reference sequence). The CDR3 sequence: CASSMNRQPNQPQHF. DNA for the CDR3: TGTGCCAGTAGTATGAATCGACAGCCCAATCAGCCCCAGCATTTT. The full variable domain, its missing parts supplied by reference TRBV19 and TRBJ1-5, is DGGITQSPKYLFRKEGQNVTLSCEQNLNHDAMYWYRQDPGQGLRLIYYSQIVNDFQKGDIAEGYSVSREKKESFPLTVTSAQKNPTAFYLCASSMNRQPNQPQHFGDGTRLSIL.